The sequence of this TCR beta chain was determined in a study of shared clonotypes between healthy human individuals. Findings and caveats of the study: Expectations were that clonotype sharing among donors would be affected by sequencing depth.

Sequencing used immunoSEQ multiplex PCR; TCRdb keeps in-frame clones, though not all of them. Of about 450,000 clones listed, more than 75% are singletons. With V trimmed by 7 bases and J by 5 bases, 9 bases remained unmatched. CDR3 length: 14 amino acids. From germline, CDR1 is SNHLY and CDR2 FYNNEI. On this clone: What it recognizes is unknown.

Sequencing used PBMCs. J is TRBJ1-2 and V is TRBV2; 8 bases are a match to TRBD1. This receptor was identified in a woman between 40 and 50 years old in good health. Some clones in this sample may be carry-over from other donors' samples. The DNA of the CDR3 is TGTGCCAGCAATAGGGCAGGGGGCGAGTATGGCTACACCTTC. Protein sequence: CASNRAGGEYGYTF. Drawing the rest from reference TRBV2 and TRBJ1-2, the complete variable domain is EPEVTQTPSHQVTQMGQEVILRCVPISNHLYFYWYRQILGQKVEFLVSFYNNEISEKSEIFDDQFSVERPDGSNFTLKIRSTKLEDSAMYFCASNRAGGEYGYTFGSGTRLTVV.